This passage covers 11 T cell receptor beta chains from one sample sequenced in a study of blood T cell repertoires in COVID-19. Assay: immunoSEQ multiplex PCR; the TCRdb copy retains only in-frame clones and omits some. Among roughly 70,000 clones, approximately 80% were seen once, and the ten largest hold more than 4.5%. Sequenced input: peripheral blood. These receptors all stem from a woman older than 75 with active or convalescent COVID-19.

The rearrangement links TRBV11-2 to TRBJ1-6; D is perhaps TRBD1 (6 bases). CDR3 length: 14 amino acids. Germline V CDR1 and CDR2: SGHAT, FQNNGV. Trimming shortened V by 5 bases and J by 10 bases, and 15 bases separated the two germline ends. The CDR3 DNA is TGTGCCAGCAGCACCCTACAGGGCTGGTCACCCCTCCACTTT. Its protein product is CASSTLQGWSPLHF.

The chain links TRBV27 to TRBJ2-2; tentative D call: TRBD1 (5 bases). The V gene's germline CDR1 is MNHEY and CDR2 SMNVEV (reference sequence). The CDR3 covers 16 residues. Deletions cut 5 bases from V and 0 bases from J, with 13 bases between. The chain's CDR3 is CASSPQDLPNTGELFF. In nucleotides, the CDR3 is TGTGCCAGCAGTCCACAGGATCTCCCGAACACCGGGGAGCTGTTTTTT.

This chain links TRBV24-1 with TRBJ2-2; no clear D. The CDR3 length is 17 residues. V dropped 3 bases and J dropped 4 bases, with 17 bases sitting between them. Germline V CDR1 and CDR2: KGHDR, SFDVKD. The CDR3 spells CATSDLAMGIGTGELFF. DNA for the CDR3: TGTGCCACCAGTGATCTCGCGATGGGCATCGGCACCGGGGAGCTGTTTTTT.

This clone was seen a handful of times. J is TRBJ2-7 and V is TRBV4-3, with no clear D. Between the trimmed V and J ends, which lost 0 bases and 3 bases, there was a span of 9 bases. The CDR3 length is 14 residues. Per the germline V gene, CDR1 is LGHNA and CDR2 is YSLEER. The CDR3 here is CASSQDYGSYEQYF. In DNA, the CDR3 is TGCGCCAGCAGCCAAGATTATGGCAGCTACGAGCAGTACTTC.

This chain connects TRBV29-1 to TRBJ1-1; no clear D gene. In germline, CDR1 is SQVTM, CDR2 ANQGSEA. Trimming removed 5 bases from V and 1 base from J, with 14 bases in between. This CDR3 contains 14 residues. The CDR3 sequence: CSVRPWASNTEAFF. The CDR3 DNA reads TGCAGCGTTCGTCCTTGGGCTTCGAACACTGAAGCTTTCTTT.

This chain connects TRBV19 to TRBJ1-4, with D uncertain. CDR1 is LNHDA and CDR2 is SQIVND in the germline V gene (reference sequence). Trimming took off 3 bases at V and 10 bases at J, with 12 bases between the two ends. CDR3 length: 13 amino acids. CDR3 protein: CASSISPARKLFF. Here the CDR3 DNA reads TGTGCCAGTAGTATCTCGCCGGCTAGAAAACTGTTTTTT.

This chain connects TRBV7-8 to TRBJ2-2; TRBD2 matches at 10 bases. This CDR3 spans 15 amino acids. With V trimmed by 2 bases and J by 6 bases, 3 bases remained unmatched. The germline CDR1 and CDR2 sequences are SGHVS and FQNEAQ. CDR3 protein: CASSLKRGGAGELFF. The CDR3 nucleotides are TGTGCCAGCAGCTTAAAGCGGGGGGGCGCCGGGGAGCTGTTTTTT.

The chain has TRBV6-1 and TRBJ1-5, with unresolved D. With 2 bases removed from V and 9 bases from J, the gap between germline ends came to 11 bases. CDR3 length equals 13 residues. From germline, CDR1 is MNHNS and CDR2 SASEGT. CDR3 nucleotide sequence: TGTGCCAGCAGTGAACAGGAATTAAGGCCCCAGCATTTT. This gives the protein CASSEQELRPQHF.

The rearrangement uses TRBV7-3 and TRBJ2-5; 8 bases are a match to TRBD1. Germline values: CDR1 SGHTA, CDR2 FQGTGA. The CDR3 totals 14 residues. Trimming at V came to 3 bases and at J to 9 bases, leaving 9 bases not matched to a gene. CDR3 DNA: TGTGCCAGCAGCTTGGGGCCGACAGGGGAGGCCCAGTACTTC. Encoded protein: CASSLGPTGEAQYF.

The CDR3 region has the DNA TGTGCCAGCAGCTTAGCGCTTGGGAGTTCAGCCTACGAGCAGTACTTC. It yields the protein CASSLALGSSAYEQYF. The chain is built from TRBV7-2 and TRBJ2-7, with a weak D call TRBD2 (5 bases). From germline, CDR1 is SGHTA and CDR2 FQGNSA. The CDR3 length is 16 residues. V was cut by 0 bases and J by 2 bases, with 14 bases left in between. Drawing the rest from reference TRBV7-2 and TRBJ2-7, the complete variable domain is GAGVSQSPSNKVTEKGKDVELRCDPISGHTALYWYRQSLGQGLEFLIYFQGNSAPDKSGLPSDRFSAERTGGSVSTLTIQRTQQEDSAVYLCASSLALGSSAYEQYFGPGTRLTVT.

The CDR3 is CASSLDRGTEAFF. As DNA, the CDR3 is TGTGCCAGCAGCTTGGACAGGGGAACTGAAGCTTTCTTT. The chain recombines TRBV5-6 with TRBJ1-1; 7 bases agree with TRBD1. Germline V lookup: CDR1 SGHDT, CDR2 YYEEEE. The CDR3 has 13 amino acids. V lost 0 bases, J lost 5 bases, and 1 base stayed unmatched.